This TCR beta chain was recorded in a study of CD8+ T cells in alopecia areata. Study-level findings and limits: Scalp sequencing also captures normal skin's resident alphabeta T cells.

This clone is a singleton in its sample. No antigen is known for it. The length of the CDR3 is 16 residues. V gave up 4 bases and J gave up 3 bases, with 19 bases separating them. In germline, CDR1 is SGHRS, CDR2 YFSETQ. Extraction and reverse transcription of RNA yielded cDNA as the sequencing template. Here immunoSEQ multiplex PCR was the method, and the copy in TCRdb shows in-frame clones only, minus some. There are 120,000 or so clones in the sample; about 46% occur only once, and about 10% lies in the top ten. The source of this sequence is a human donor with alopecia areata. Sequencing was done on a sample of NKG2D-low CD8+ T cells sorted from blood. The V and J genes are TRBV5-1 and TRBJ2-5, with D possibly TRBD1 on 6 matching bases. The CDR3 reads CASSNQDRGVEETQYF. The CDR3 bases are TGCGCCAGCAGCAACCAGGACAGAGGGGTAGAAGAGACCCAGTACTTC.